This T cell receptor beta chain was retrieved from a study of T cell responses to AZD1222 COVID-19 vaccine. The method was immunoSEQ multiplex PCR; TCRdb's version includes in-frame clones alone and lacks a portion of them. This table has some 170,000 clones, about 89% appearing once. V shed 4 bases and J shed 2 bases, with 18 bases lying between them. Per germline, CDR1 SGHVS and CDR2 FQNEAQ. The length of the CDR3 is 18 residues. General study points: Recipients of AZD1222 seropositive at baseline numbered only 5 to 7. The study sampled repertoires only after the peak T cell response. Donors were chiefly white British, with a greater number of females, and clonal diversity was perhaps underestimated. Of spike-specific TCRs, nearly half reportedly target regions left unmutated in variants.

Comment on this clone: Its cognate antigen is unknown.

The starting material was peripheral blood, obtained on day 0 of AZD1222 vaccination. The receptor's source is an adult in good health. The chain carries TRBV7-8 and TRBJ1-6, with a tentative D call TRBD1 (6 bases). CDR3 sequence: CASSSLGGGTTYNSPLHF. DNA of the CDR3: TGTGCCAGCAGCTCCCTCGGGGGCGGGACAACCTATAATTCACCCCTCCACTTT. Together with reference TRBV7-8 and TRBJ1-6, the CDR3 gives the full variable domain: GAGVSQSPRYKVAKRGQDVALRCDPISGHVSLFWYQQALGQGPEFLTYFQNEAQLDKSGLPSDRFFAERPEGSVSTLKIQRTQQEDSAVYLCASSSLGGGTTYNSPLHFGNGTRLTVT.